This T cell receptor beta chain was captured in a study of T-cell reconstitution after alpha-beta-depleted transplantation in children. Study-wide points: It was reported that alpha-beta T cells came from several hundred expanded graft clones (about two months after transplant).

The CDR3 consists of 15 residues. Trimming pared 1 base from V and 5 bases from J, leaving 13 bases between. From germline, CDR1 is SEHNR and CDR2 FQNEAQ (reference sequence). On this clonotype: What it binds is unknown.

It was with unique molecular identifiers that the TCRbeta library was prepared. TCRdb fed the PCR reads into MiXCR, producing one record per CDR3 protein. This sample has 550,000 to 800,000 distinct CDR3 sequences, with about 12% found just once. The sample in question was PBMCs, obtained before TCRalphabeta/CD19-depleted stem cell transplant. The TCR comes from a girl under 10 years old with congenital amegakaryocytic thrombocytopenia, due to receive a stem cell transplant. V usage is TRBV7-9 and J usage is TRBJ2-3; D may match TRBD1 or TRBD2 (6 bases each). The CDR3 sequence: CASSLGGTSQDTQYF. The CDR3 DNA follows: TGTGCCAGCAGCTTAGGCGGGACAAGCCAAGATACGCAGTATTTT.